Sequencing of this T cell receptor (beta chain) was carried out in a study of OX40 agonist ivuxolimab in advanced cancers. Broadly, across the study: Ivuxolimab was a fully human IgG2 agonistic monoclonal antibody targeting the costimulatory receptor OX40 (CD134). Intravenous ivuxolimab was administered to patients every 2 weeks at six dose levels: 0.01, 0.1, 0.3, 1.5, 3 and 10 mg/kg. Of the roughly 52 dose-escalation patients, hepatocellular carcinoma was present in approximately 20, melanoma in approximately 15, renal cell carcinoma in 9 and head and neck cancer in 9. In the dose-escalation cohort, roughly 82% of patients were male, and the mean age was roughly 60 years with a range of roughly 20 to 85. Patients were allowed to have had prior anti-PD-1, anti-PD-L1 or anti-CTLA-4 therapy, and around 37% of the dose-escalation patients had previously received checkpoint inhibitors. Partial responses were achieved by three dose-escalation patients, of whom one had hepatocellular carcinoma and two had cutaneous melanoma. The point of sequencing TCRbeta in the periphery was to test whether ivuxolimab changed TCR sequence diversity and drove clonal T-cell expansion. The monotherapy dose-escalation portion (N of about 49 patients) of the phase I ivuxolimab trial is reported in the paper. Overall study results and their limits: Low levels of normalized T-cell clonal expansion were also seen in some patients who did not respond. At doses of 0.1 to 3.0 mg/kg, clonal expansion of both CD4+ and CD8+ T cells in blood was seen between baseline and week 6. Antigen specificity was not determined for the clonally expanded peripheral T cells. On average, CD8+ T cells showed more expanded clones than CD4+ T cells after ivuxolimab. In the 0.1-3.0 mg/kg groups, partial responders had among the lowest normalized peripheral clonal expansion, particularly in CD8+ T cells.

For sequencing of the TCRbeta CDR3 region, genomic DNA was extracted from the sorted cells. The immunoSEQ Assay was used to sequence the TCRbeta CDR3 regions. TCRdb took over this immuneACCESS table, retaining in-frame rearrangements with V and J assigned. Such tables are incomplete; in checked studies, under half of the missing clones stem from an unresolved V gene, and the remainder is unexplained. This sample gives approximately 57,000 clones in total; approximately 88% of them show up just once. The leading ten clones occupy approximately 3.4% of the sample. With regard to this clone: This clone's antigen is unknown. No base-level quality is on record; no much larger clone is a single base apart.

From the cysteine through the phenylalanine, the CDR3 covers 13 amino acids. Solely the CDR3 DNA is kept, with 39 bases framed from the first base. Between the V and J ends, shortened by 4 bases and 2 bases respectively, the junction contains 9 bases. According to the germline V gene, CDR1 reads SGHNT and CDR2 reads YENEEA. The trial excluded patients who had a history of autoimmune disease or who were on systemic immunosuppression. Peripheral blood for TCR sequencing was collected from all dose cohorts at baseline, on cycle 4 day 1, and on cycle 7 day 1. The samples were drawn from a first-in-human, open-label, multicenter phase I dose-escalation trial of ivuxolimab. Adults with locally advanced or metastatic head and neck squamous cell, hepatocellular, melanoma or renal cell carcinoma were enrolled in the trial. Before TCR sequencing, CD4+ T cells and CD8+ T cells from peripheral blood were sorted into separate populations.

Sequenced here: CD4+ or CD8+ T cells sorted from blood, sampled in a trial of the OX40 agonist ivuxolimab. The TCR sequence derives from an adult with an advanced solid tumor such as melanoma, head and neck, liver or kidney cancer. The rearrangement combines TRBV11-3 with TRBJ2-7; perhaps TRBD2 is the D gene, with 6 bases matching. The CDR3 here reads CASSSGLTYEQYF. The DNA reads as follows: TGTGCCAGCAGCTCGGGACTCACCTACGAGCAGTACTTC.